The 19 T cell receptor beta chains given below trace back to one sample, sequenced in a study of vaccination and CD4 T cells after COVID-19. CD4+ T cells that had been cultured provided DNA sequenced with the Oncomine TCR Beta short-read assay. TCRdb called the PCR reads again in MiXCR, with one record for every CDR3 protein. The data contain roughly 15,000 distinct CDR3 sequences, 40% to 60% of them seen just once; the ten biggest clones take up roughly a quarter. Treatment defined: roughly 10-day PBMC culture with coronavirus spike peptide pools or control peptides (ViraFEST assay). Their specific antigens are unknown. The material sequenced was cultured CD4+ T cells from blood, taken after SARS-CoV-2 vaccination. The receptors here all came from a human donor with COVID-19.

The chain is built from TRBV5-1 and TRBJ1-2, with 8 bases that match TRBD1. V lost 2 bases, J lost 2 bases, and 8 bases stayed unmatched. This CDR3 is 16 amino acids long. The germline V gene encodes CDR1 SGHRS and CDR2 YFSETQ. CDR3 bases: TGCGCCAGCAGCTTAAGTACAGGGGGGACAAACTATGGCTACACCTTC. It specifies CASSLSTGGTNYGYTF.

This chain joins TRBV2 and TRBJ1-1; D gene unclear. Deletions cut 9 bases from V and 1 base from J, with 9 bases between. The CDR3 runs to 12 residues. CDR1 and CDR2 (germline): SNHLY, FYNNEI. The CDR3 nucleotides are TGTGCCAGGTCCGGACGGAACACTGAAGCTTTCTTT. Amino acid sequence: CARSGRNTEAFF. Using reference TRBV2 and TRBJ1-1 for the parts outside the CDR3, the full variable domain is EPEVTQTPSHQVTQMGQEVILRCVPISNHLYFYWYRQILGQKVEFLVSFYNNEISEKSEIFDDQFSVERPDGSNFTLKIRSTKLEDSAMYFCARSGRNTEAFFGQGTRLTVV.

The sample holds a few counts of this clonotype. V usage is TRBV7-9 and J usage is TRBJ2-3; 8 bases line up with TRBD2. The CDR3 length is 16 residues. Germline lookup yields CDR1 SEHNR and CDR2 FQNEAQ (reference sequence). Germline trimming cut 3 bases from V and 2 bases from J; bases unmatched to any gene: 7. The CDR3, as DNA: TGTGCCAGCAGCTTCCTCCCAGCGGGGGACACAGATACGCAGTATTTT. Residues: CASSFLPAGDTDTQYF.

The chain employs TRBV6-2 or TRBV6-3 and TRBJ2-4; D possibly matches TRBD1 or TRBD2 (5 bases each). In germline, CDR1 is MNHEY, CDR2 SVGEGT. This CDR3 region has 19 residues. Trimming left V 2 bases short and J 0 bases short, with 20 bases between. The chain's CDR3 is CASSYRLTGTDIAKNIQYF. Written as DNA, the CDR3 is TGTGCCAGCAGTTACCGGCTTACCGGGACCGACATAGCCAAAAACATTCAGTACTTC.

V and J are TRBV29-1 and TRBJ2-7; D possibly corresponds to TRBD1 (7 bases). Looked up from germline, CDR1 is SQVTM and CDR2 is ANQGSEA. The V end was cut by 7 bases, the J end by 2 bases, with 12 bases between. CDR3 length equals 12 residues. CDR3 sequence (DNA): TGCAGCGCGGGGGACAGAACCTACGAGCAGTACTTC. It translates to CSAGDRTYEQYF.

V and J are TRBV11-3 and TRBJ1-3; 8 bases are a match to TRBD1. The CDR3 loop spans 15 amino acids. Germline V gene lookup returns CDR1 SGHNT and CDR2 YENEEA. Losses at the gene ends were 3 bases for V and 2 bases for J; bases not matched to a gene: 3. CDR3 loop: CASSFGRGPGNTIYF. CDR3 bases: TGTGCCAGCAGCTTCGGCAGGGGGCCTGGAAACACCATATATTTT.

This clonotype came up a few times. The genes are TRBV20-1 and TRBJ1-1; D may be TRBD1 (5 bases). The CDR3 is 14 residues long. The germline CDR1 and CDR2 sequences are DFQATT and SNEGSKA (reference sequence). Deletions cut 6 bases from V and 7 bases from J, with 21 bases between. This chain's CDR3 is CSAETRDGNLEAFF. CDR3 DNA sequence: TGCAGTGCCGAAACAAGGGACGGCAATCTTGAAGCTTTCTTT.

The chain is built from TRBV28 and TRBJ1-1, with D possibly TRBD1 on 6 matching bases. The V end was cut by 3 bases, the J end by 4 bases, with 18 bases between. CDR1 MDHEN and CDR2 SYDVKM come from the germline V gene. The CDR3 consists of 16 residues. Here the CDR3 reads CASSFYTGRGGTEAFF. For the CDR3, the DNA is TGTGCCAGCAGTTTCTATACGGGCCGAGGGGGCACTGAAGCTTTCTTT.

This clonotype was seen more than once but under ten times. The genes are TRBV6-5 and TRBJ1-1; the match to TRBD1 covers 8 bases. Germline V CDR1 and CDR2: MNHEY, SVGAGI. The CDR3 runs to 14 residues. V was clipped by 4 bases and J by 3 bases; unmatched bases: 4. In nucleotides, the CDR3 is TGTGCCAGCAGTTCCCTGACAGGGGACACTGAAGCTTTCTTT. It encodes CASSSLTGDTEAFF.

J is TRBJ1-2 and V is TRBV4-3; no firm D call. CDR3 length: 14 amino acids. The ends were cut back, 0 bases at V and 1 base at J, with 6 bases in the middle. Germline V lookup: CDR1 LGHNA, CDR2 YSLEER. This CDR3 is CASSQDLLNYGYTF. CDR3 coding DNA: TGCGCCAGCAGCCAAGATCTGCTTAACTATGGCTACACCTTC.

The rearrangement uses TRBV11-2 and TRBJ2-3, with 8 bases matching TRBD1. The CDR3 length is 15 residues. Per the germline V gene, CDR1 is SGHAT and CDR2 is FQNNGV. The V and J ends lost 5 bases and 2 bases, in that order; junction bases with no gene match: 6. The CDR3 DNA is TGTGCCAGCAGCAACCGGGACAGGAACACAGATACGCAGTATTTT. As protein: CASSNRDRNTDTQYF. Full variable domain (rest looked up from reference TRBV11-2 and TRBJ2-3): EAGVAQSPRYKIIEKRQSVAFWCNPISGHATLYWYQQILGQGPKLLIQFQNNGVVDDSQLPKDRFSAERLKGVDSTLKIQPAKLEDSAVYLCASSNRDRNTDTQYFGPGTRLTVL.

J is TRBJ1-2 and V is TRBV18; a possible D gene is TRBD1 (5 bases). The CDR3 runs 13 residues. CDR1 is KGHSH, CDR2 LQKENI, per germline. V gave up 3 bases and J gave up 7 bases, with 12 bases separating them. The CDR3 sequence: CASSPAGRGGYTF. Written as DNA, the CDR3 is TGTGCCAGCTCACCCGCAGGGAGGGGTGGCTACACCTTC.

In this sample, this clonotype turned up a few times. V and J are TRBV20-1 and TRBJ1-6; maybe TRBD1 (5 bases). Deletions cut 3 bases from V and 0 bases from J, with 6 bases between. CDR1 is DFQATT and CDR2 is SNEGSKA in the germline V gene (reference sequence). CDR3 size: 14 residues. The CDR3 DNA is TGCAGTGCTAGCGGGGGCTCCTATAATTCACCCCTCCACTTT. Its protein product is CSASGGSYNSPLHF.

This chain uses TRBV11-1 with TRBJ2-5; D call uncertain. The CDR3 has 13 amino acids. Trimming removed 2 bases at V and 7 bases at J, with 11 bases between. CDR1 is SGHAT and CDR2 is FQDESV in the germline V gene (reference sequence). The CDR3 DNA follows: TGTGCCAGCAGCTTACCCACAGTACGGACCCAGTACTTC. It codes for CASSLPTVRTQYF. Drawing the rest from reference TRBV11-1 and TRBJ2-5, the complete variable domain is EAEVAQSPRYKITEKSQAVAFWCDPISGHATLYWYRQILGQGPELLVQFQDESVVDDSQLPKDRFSAERLKGVDSTLKIQPAELGDSAMYLCASSLPTVRTQYFGPGTRLLVL.

This clonotype has only a few counts. The chain employs TRBV24-1 and TRBJ1-2, with D perhaps TRBD1 (6 bases). The CDR3 is 17 residues long. Germline CDR1 reads KGHDR; CDR2 reads SFDVKD. The ends were cut back, 3 bases at V and 2 bases at J, with 18 bases in the middle. The CDR3 DNA reads TGTGCCACCAGTGATGGGGGGGGCACCCTCACCAACTATGGCTACACCTTC. Residues: CATSDGGGTLTNYGYTF.

This chain uses TRBV5-1 with TRBJ1-5; no clear D. V lost 3 bases and J lost 3, with 10 bases in between. From germline, CDR1 is SGHRS and CDR2 YFSETQ. The CDR3 consists of 14 residues. The DNA of the CDR3 is TGCGCCAGCAGCTCGGACGGGAACAATCAGCCCCAGCATTTT. This encodes CASSSDGNNQPQHF.

The CDR3 sequence: CASSLDRVSPLHF. The DNA for the CDR3 is TGTGCCAGCAGCTTGGACAGGGTTTCACCCCTCCACTTT. This chain connects TRBV7-2 to TRBJ1-6, with 8 nucleotides matching TRBD1. Per germline, CDR1 SGHTA and CDR2 FQGNSA. The CDR3 extends over 13 amino acids. V lost 3 bases, J lost 9 bases, and 1 base stayed unmatched.

This clonotype was seen once. An end of the junction differs from the germline gene, which may be a read error. V usage is TRBV7-2 and J usage is TRBJ1-2; 8 bases align to TRBD1. From germline, CDR1 is SGHTA and CDR2 FQGNSA. The CDR3 contains 14 residues. The DNA for the CDR3 is TGCGCCAGCAGCCAGGTCACAGGGGGAAACGGCTACACCTTC. Amino acids: CASSQVTGGNGYTF. The complete variable domain, with remaining parts taken from reference TRBV7-2 and TRBJ1-2, reads GAGVSQSPSNKVTEKGKDVELRCDPISGHTALYWYRQSLGQGLEFLIYFQGNSAPDKSGLPSDRFSAERTGGSVSTLTIQRTQQEDSAVYLCASSQVTGGNGYTFGSGTRLTVV.

In its sample, this clonotype was seen once. The chain combines TRBV5-6 with TRBJ2-1; D is possibly TRBD2 (5 bases). This CDR3 has 13 amino acids. The germline V gene has CDR1 SGHDT and CDR2 YYEEEE. The germline V and J ends were trimmed by 7 bases and 2 bases, with 10 bases remaining between them. Here the CDR3 DNA reads TGTGCCAGCGAACGAGGGCCCTACAATGAGCAGTTCTTC. Translated: CASERGPYNEQFF. The variable domain in full, with the rest retrieved from reference TRBV5-6 and TRBJ2-1, is DAGVTQSPTHLIKTRGQQVTLRCSPKSGHDTVSWYQQALGQGPQFIFQYYEEEERQRGNFPDRFSGHQFPNYSSELNVNALLLGDSALYLCASERGPYNEQFFGPGTRLTVL.